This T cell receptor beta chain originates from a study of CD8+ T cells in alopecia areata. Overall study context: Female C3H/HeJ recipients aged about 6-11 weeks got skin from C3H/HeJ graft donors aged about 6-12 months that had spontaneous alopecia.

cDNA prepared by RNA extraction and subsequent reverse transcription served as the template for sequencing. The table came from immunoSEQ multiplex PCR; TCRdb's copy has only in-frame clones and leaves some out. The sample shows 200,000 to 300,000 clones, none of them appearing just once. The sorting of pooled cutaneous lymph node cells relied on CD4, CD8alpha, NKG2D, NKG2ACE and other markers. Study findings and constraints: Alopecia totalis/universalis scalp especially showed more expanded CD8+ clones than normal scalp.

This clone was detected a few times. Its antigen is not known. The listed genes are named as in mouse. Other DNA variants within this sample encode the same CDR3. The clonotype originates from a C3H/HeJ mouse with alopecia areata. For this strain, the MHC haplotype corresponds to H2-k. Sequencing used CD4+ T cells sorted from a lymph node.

CDR3 amino acids: CTCSARTGSYNSPLYF. The DNA read from the CDR3 is TGCACCTGCAGTGCCCGGACAGGGTCCTATAATTCGCCC. The chain employs TRBV1 and TRBJ1-6, with 8 nucleotides matching TRBD1. Read sequence stops 3 residues before the CDR3 end, and the germline J gene provides the missing end. TRBJ1-6 is reported as an ORF; its role is uncertain. CDR3 length: 16 residues. Germline V lookup: CDR1 NSQYPW, CDR2 LRSPGD (reference sequence). V lost 3 bases, J lost 1 base, and 2 bases stayed unmatched.